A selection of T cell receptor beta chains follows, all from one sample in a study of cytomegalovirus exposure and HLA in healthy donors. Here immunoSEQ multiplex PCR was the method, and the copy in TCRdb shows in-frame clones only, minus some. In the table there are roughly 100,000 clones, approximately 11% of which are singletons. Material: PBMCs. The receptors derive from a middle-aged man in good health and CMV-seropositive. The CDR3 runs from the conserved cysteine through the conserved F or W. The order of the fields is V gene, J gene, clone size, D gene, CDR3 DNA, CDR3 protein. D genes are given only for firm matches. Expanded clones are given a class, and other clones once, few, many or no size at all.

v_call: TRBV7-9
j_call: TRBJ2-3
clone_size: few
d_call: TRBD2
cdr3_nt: TGTGCCAGCAGCCGCCGAGAAGGGAGCGGGAGGGCCACAGATACGCAGTATTTT
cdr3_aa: CASSRREGSGRATDTQYF

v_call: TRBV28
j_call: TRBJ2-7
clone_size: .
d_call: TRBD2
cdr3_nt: TGTGCCAGCAGTTTAGGCGGGAGGTCCTACGAGCAGTACTTC
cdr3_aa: CASSLGGRSYEQYF

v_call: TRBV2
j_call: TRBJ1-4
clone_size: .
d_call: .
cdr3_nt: TGTGCCAGCAGGGTAGAGGGAAAACTGTTTTTT
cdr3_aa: CASRVEGKLFF

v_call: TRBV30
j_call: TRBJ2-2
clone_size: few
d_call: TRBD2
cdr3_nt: TGTGCCTGGACTGGACTAGCGGGTCTCGCCGGGGAGCTGTTTTTT
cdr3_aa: CAWTGLAGLAGELFF

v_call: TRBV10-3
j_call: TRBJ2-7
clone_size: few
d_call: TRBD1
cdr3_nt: TGTGCCATCAGACGGGGACAGGGGGCTACGAGCTACGAGCAGTACTTC
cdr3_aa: CAIRRGQGATSYEQYF

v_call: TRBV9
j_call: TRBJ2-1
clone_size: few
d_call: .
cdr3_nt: TGTGCCAGCAGCGTAACAGGGATTTACAATGAGCAGTTCTTC
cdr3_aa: CASSVTGIYNEQFF

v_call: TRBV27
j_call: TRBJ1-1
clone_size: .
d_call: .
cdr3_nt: TGTGCCAGCAGTTTTGGGAGAGGTCTGGAAACTTTCTTT
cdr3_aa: CASSFGRGLETFF

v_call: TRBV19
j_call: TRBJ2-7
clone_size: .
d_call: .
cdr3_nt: TGTGCCAGTAGTATAGAGGCACAGTTGGGCACCTACGAGCAGTACTTC
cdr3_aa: CASSIEAQLGTYEQYF

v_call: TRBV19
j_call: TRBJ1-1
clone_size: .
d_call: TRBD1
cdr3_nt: TGTGCCAGTAGTATAGGATGGGGACAGGGGATGTCAACTGAAGCTTTCTTT
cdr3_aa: CASSIGWGQGMSTEAFF

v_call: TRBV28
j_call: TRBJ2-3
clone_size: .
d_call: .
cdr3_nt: TGTGCCAGCAGTTTTTCGCCGGCCAGGGGCAGCACAGATACGCAGTATTTT
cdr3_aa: CASSFSPARGSTDTQYF

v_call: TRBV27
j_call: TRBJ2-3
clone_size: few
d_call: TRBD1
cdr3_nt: TGTGCCAGCAGTATCCCTACCGGGACAGGGATCACAGATACGCAGTATTTT
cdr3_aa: CASSIPTGTGITDTQYF

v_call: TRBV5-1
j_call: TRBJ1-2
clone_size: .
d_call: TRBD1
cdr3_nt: TGCGCCAGCAGCTTGGTAGGGACAGCTAACTATGGCTACACCTTC
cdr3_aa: CASSLVGTANYGYTF

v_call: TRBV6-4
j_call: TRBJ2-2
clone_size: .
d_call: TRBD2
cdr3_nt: TGTGCCAGCAGCCCAGCGGGAGGGTCCGGGGAGCTGTTTTTT
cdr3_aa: CASSPAGGSGELFF

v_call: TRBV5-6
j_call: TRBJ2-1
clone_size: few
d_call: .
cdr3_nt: TGTGCCAGCAGCTTGGCAGAGGGTGGGCAGTTCTTC
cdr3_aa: CASSLAEGGQFF

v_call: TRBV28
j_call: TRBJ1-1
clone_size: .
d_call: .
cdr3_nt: TGTGCCAGCAGCTCAGGGGCGGGCACTGAAGCTTTCTTT
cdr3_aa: CASSSGAGTEAFF

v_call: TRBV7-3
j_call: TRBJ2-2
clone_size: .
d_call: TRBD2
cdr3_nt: TGTGCCAGCAGCTCGACTAGCGGTAACACCGGGGAGCTGTTTTTT
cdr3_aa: CASSSTSGNTGELFF

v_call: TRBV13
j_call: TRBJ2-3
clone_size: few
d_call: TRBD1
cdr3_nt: TGTGCCAGCAGCTTAAATCGAGGGGGCTGGGGCGCAGATACGCAGTATTTT
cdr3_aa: CASSLNRGGWGADTQYF

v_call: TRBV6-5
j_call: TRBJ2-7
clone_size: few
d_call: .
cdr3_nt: TGTGCCAGCATCATAAGGCAGGGCCCCTACGAGCAGTACTTC
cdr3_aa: CASIIRQGPYEQYF

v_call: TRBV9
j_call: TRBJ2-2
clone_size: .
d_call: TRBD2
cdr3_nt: TGTGCCAGCAGCGTAGGAGCGGGAGGGCCGGGCACCGGGGAGCTGTTTTTT
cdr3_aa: CASSVGAGGPGTGELFF

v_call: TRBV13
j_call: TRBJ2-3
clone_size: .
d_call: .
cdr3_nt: TGTGCCAGCAGCTTATCCAGACAAGATACGCAGTATTTT
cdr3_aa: CASSLSRQDTQYF

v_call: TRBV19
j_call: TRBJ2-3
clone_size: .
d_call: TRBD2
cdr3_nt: TGTGCCAGTAGTGCGATGGGACTAGCGGCGGGTACGCAGTATTTT
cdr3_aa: CASSAMGLAAGTQYF

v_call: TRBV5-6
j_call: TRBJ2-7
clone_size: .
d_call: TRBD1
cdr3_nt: TGTGCCAGCAGCCAAGGACAGGGGGCGAGGGAGCAGTACTTC
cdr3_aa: CASSQGQGAREQYF

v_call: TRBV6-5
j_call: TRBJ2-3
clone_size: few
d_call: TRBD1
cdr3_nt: TGTGCCAGCAGTTCCGGACAGGGTCTGGATACGCAGTATTTT
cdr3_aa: CASSSGQGLDTQYF

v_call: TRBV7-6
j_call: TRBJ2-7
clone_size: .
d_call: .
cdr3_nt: TGTGCCAGCAGCCTAGGGGGGGGCAGTTCCTACGAGCAGTACTTC
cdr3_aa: CASSLGGGSSYEQYF

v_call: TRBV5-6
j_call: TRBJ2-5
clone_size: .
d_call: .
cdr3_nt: TGTGCCAGCAGCGTCAGGAGGGGGCCAACTGAGACCCAGTACTTC
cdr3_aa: CASSVRRGPTETQYF

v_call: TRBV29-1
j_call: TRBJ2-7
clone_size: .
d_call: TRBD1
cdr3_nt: TGCAGCGTCCCCTTTGGGGACAGGGTACACGAGCAGTACTTC
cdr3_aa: CSVPFGDRVHEQYF

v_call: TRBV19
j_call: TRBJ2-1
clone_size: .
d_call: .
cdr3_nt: TGTGCCAGTAGTATAGGTGGTGGACTCACCTACAATGAGCAGTTCTTC
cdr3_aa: CASSIGGGLTYNEQFF

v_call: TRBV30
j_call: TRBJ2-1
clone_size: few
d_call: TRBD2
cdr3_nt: TGTGCCTGGAGTGTTCGGGAGGGGAGTGAGCAGTTCTTC
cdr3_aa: CAWSVREGSEQFF

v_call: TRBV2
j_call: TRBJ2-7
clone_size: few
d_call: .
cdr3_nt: TGTGCCAGCAGAACCGACCAGGGGGAGCAGTACTTC
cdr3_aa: CASRTDQGEQYF

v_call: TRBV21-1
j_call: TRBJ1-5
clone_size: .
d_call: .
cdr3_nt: TGTGCCAGCAACGAACCGGCCCGGGTCCTGCGCGGTCAGCCCCAGCATTTT
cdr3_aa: CASNEPARVLRGQPQHF

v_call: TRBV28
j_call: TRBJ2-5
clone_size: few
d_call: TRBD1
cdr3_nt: TGTGCCAGCAGTTACATGACAGGGGGCCGTCTACAAGAGACCCAGTACTTC
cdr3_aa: CASSYMTGGRLQETQYF

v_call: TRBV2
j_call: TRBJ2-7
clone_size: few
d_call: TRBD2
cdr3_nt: TGTGCCAGCACCCTACTAGCGGGGGCCTACGAGCAGTACTTC
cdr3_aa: CASTLLAGAYEQYF

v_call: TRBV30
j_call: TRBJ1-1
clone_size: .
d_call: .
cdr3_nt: TGTGCTACCGATCGGGGGGTGAACACTGAAGCTTTCTTT
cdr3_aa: CATDRGVNTEAFF

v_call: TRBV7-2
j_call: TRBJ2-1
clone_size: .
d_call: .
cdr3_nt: TGTGCCAGCAGCTTAGTGGGGGGTAGGGGTGAGCAGTTCTTC
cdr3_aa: CASSLVGGRGEQFF

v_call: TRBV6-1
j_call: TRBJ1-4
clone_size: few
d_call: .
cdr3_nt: TGTGCCAGCAGTGAAATGGCGGAAAGTAATGAAAAACTGTTTTTT
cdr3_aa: CASSEMAESNEKLFF

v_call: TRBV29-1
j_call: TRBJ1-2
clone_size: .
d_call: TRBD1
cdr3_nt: TGCAGCGTAGACGGGACAGGGCTCTATGGCTACACCTTC
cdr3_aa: CSVDGTGLYGYTF

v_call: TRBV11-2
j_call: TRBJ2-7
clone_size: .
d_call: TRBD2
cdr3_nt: TGTGCCAGCAGCCGCAGCGGGAACGAGCAGTACTTC
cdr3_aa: CASSRSGNEQYF

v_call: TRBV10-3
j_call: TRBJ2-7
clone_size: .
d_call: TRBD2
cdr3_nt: TGTGCCATCAGTGAGTCTGCGACTAGCGGGAACGAGCAGTACTTC
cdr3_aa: CAISESATSGNEQYF

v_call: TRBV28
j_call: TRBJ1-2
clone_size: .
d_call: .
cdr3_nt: TGTGCCAGCAGTTTTATACAGGGTGGCTACACCTTC
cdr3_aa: CASSFIQGGYTF

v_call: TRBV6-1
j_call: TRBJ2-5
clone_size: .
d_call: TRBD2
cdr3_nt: TGTGCCGGCCAAATTAGCGGGGCCCAAGAGACCCAGTACTTC
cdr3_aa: CAGQISGAQETQYF

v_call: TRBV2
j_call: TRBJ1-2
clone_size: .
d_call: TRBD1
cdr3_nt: TGTGCCAGAAGTGGGACAGGGCTGGGAGGCTACACCTTC
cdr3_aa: CARSGTGLGGYTF

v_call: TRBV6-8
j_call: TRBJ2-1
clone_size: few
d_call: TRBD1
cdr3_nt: TGTGCCAGCAGCCGTCCCGGGACAGGGGCCCTAGGCAATGAGCAGTTCTTC
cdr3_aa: CASSRPGTGALGNEQFF